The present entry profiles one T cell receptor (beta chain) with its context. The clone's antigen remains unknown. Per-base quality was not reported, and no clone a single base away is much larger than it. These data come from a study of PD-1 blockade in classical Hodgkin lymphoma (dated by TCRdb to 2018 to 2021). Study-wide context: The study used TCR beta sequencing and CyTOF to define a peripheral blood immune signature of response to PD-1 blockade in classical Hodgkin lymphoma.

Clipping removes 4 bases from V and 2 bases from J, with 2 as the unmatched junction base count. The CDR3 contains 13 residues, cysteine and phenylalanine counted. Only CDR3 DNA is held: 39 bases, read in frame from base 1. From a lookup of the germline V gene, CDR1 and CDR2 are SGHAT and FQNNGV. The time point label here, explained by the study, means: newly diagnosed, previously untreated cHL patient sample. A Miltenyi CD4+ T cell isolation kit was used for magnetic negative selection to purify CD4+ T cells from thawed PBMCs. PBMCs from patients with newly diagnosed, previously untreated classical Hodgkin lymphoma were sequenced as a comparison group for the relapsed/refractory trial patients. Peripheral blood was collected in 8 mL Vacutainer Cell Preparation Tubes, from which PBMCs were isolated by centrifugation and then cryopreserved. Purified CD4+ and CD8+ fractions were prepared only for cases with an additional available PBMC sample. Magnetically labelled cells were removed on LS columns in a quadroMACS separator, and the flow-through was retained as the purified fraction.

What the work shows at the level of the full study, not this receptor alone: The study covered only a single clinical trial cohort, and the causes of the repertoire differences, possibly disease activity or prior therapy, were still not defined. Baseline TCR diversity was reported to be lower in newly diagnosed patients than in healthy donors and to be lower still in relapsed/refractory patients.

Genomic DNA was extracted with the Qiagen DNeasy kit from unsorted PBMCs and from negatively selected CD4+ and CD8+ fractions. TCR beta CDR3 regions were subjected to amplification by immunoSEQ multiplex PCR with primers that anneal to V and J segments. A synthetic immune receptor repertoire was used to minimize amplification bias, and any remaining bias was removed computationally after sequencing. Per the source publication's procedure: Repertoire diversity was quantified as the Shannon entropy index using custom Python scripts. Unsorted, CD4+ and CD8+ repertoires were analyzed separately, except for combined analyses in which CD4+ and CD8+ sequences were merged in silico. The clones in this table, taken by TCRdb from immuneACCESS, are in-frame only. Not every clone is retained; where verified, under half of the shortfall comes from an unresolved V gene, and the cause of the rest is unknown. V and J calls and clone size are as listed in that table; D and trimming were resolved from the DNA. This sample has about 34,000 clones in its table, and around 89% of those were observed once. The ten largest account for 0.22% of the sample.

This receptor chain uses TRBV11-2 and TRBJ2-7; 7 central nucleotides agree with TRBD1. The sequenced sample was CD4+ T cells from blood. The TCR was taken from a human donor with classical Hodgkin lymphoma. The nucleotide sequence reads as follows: TGTGCCAGCAGCTGGGACAGAGCCTACGAGCAGTACTTC. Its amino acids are CASSWDRAYEQYF. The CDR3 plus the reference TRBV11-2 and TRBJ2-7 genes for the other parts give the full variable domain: EAGVAQSPRYKIIEKRQSVAFWCNPISGHATLYWYQQILGQGPKLLIQFQNNGVVDDSQLPKDRFSAERLKGVDSTLKIQPAKLEDSAVYLCASSWDRAYEQYFGPGTRLTVT.